This TCR beta chain was documented in a study of T cells in localized non-small cell lung cancer. V trimming: 0 bases; J trimming: 4 bases; junction bases outside the gene matches: 5. The CDR3 totals 15 residues. From germline, CDR1 is SGHRS and CDR2 YFSETQ. Study-level results: Because only a single region of the tumor was sequenced, heterogeneity remains possible. Within adjacent lung there appeared a median roughly 60 of the top 100 tumor clones. Adjacent uninvolved lung had the highest clonality, suggesting focused antigen responses. Increased T cell density in blood showed an association with longer overall survival.

Using immunoSEQ multiplex PCR, the repertoire was profiled, and TCRdb retains in-frame clones only, with some absent. The table records tens of thousands of clones, about 90% of them present only once. A remark on this clone: Its specificity is unknown.

The source was peripheral blood, collected before any cancer treatment. The V and J genes are TRBV5-1 and TRBJ2-3; 7 bases are a match to TRBD2. The receptor was isolated from a male donor at least 60 years old with stage I squamous cell lung carcinoma. The CDR3: CASSLVGGSADTQYF. CDR3 nucleotides: TGCGCCAGCAGCTTGGTGGGCGGGAGTGCAGATACGCAGTATTTT.